Listed below are T cell receptor beta chains from one sample, sequenced in a study of early T cells in non-severe SARS-CoV-2 infection. TCRdb re-called the 5' RACE reads through MiXCR, storing one row per CDR3 protein. The sample comprises around 84,000 distinct CDR3 sequences, about 10% of which are singletons, and approximately 8% rests with the top ten. Sequencing used whole blood, obtained at baseline. The receptors were gathered from an adult who was a healthcare worker with PCR-confirmed SARS-CoV-2 infection or an uninfected control (not recorded which). The CDR3 runs from the conserved cysteine through the conserved F or W. The order of the fields is J gene, V gene, CDR3 protein.

J: TRBJ2-3; V: TRBV4-1; CDR3: CASSLTLAARTDTQYF
J: TRBJ2-7; V: TRBV20-1; CDR3: CSALPGLATYEQYF
J: TRBJ1-1; V: TRBV20-1; CDR3: CSAPPVGSEAFF
J: TRBJ2-1; V: TRBV24-1; CDR3: CATSDWGGSNNEQFF
J: TRBJ2-2; V: TRBV20-1; CDR3: CRVEGNTGELFF
J: TRBJ2-3; V: TRBV7-9; CDR3: CASSPPGRGRMGKQYF
J: TRBJ2-1; V: TRBV20-1; CDR3: CSATPGLADPTGKFF
J: TRBJ2-5; V: TRBV6-5; CDR3: CASSFDRGETQYF
J: TRBJ1-5; V: TRBV18; CDR3: CASSPSGNQPQHF
J: TRBJ1-5; V: TRBV16; CDR3: CASSPGGFNQPQHF
J: TRBJ2-5; V: TRBV25-1; CDR3: CASSESDRYQETQYF
J: TRBJ2-7; V: TRBV4-1; CDR3: CASSATGTSVDEQYF
J: TRBJ2-2; V: TRBV3-1; CDR3: CASSRSTSGRGTGELFF
J: TRBJ2-2; V: TRBV6-4; CDR3: CASSDSTGATGELFF
J: TRBJ2-2; V: TRBV7-9; CDR3: CASSQDGQGMAGELFF
J: TRBJ2-1; V: TRBV6-5; CDR3: CASSYSGGPLYNEQFF
J: TRBJ2-7; V: TRBV20-1; CDR3: CSAKGGPYEQYF
J: TRBJ1-6; V: TRBV28; CDR3: CASSPPSGQQNSPLHF